These T cell receptor beta chains were read from a single sample in a study of cytotoxic CD8 clonotypes in ibrutinib-treated CLL. The assay was immunoSEQ multiplex PCR, and TCRdb's table has in-frame clones only and misses some. The profile shows 130,000 to 150,000 clones, 79% of them singletons. The starting material was PBMCs, obtained after 12 months of ibrutinib treatment. Receptors were obtained from a human donor with chronic lymphocytic leukemia. The CDR3 runs from the conserved cysteine through the conserved F or W. The order of the fields is D gene, clone size, V gene, CDR3 length, J gene, CDR3 DNA, CDR3 protein. The D gene is left open where the match is weak. Size values are once, few and many counts, or a class for expanded clones, and some rows have none.

d_gene: TRBD1
abundance: -
v_gene: TRBV6-5
len: 15
j_gene: TRBJ1-2
CDR3nt: TGTGCCAGCAGCCAAGTCGGGACAGGCCTAGATGGCTACACCTTC
CDR3aa: CASSQVGTGLDGYTF

d_gene: -
abundance: -
v_gene: TRBV2
len: 14
j_gene: TRBJ2-2
CDR3nt: TGTGCCAGCAGGAGGGACGTGGGGGTCGGGGAGCTGTTTTTT
CDR3aa: CASRRDVGVGELFF

d_gene: -
abundance: -
v_gene: TRBV30
len: 12
j_gene: TRBJ2-7
CDR3nt: TGTGCCTGGACCGTACCTGGGGGCGAGCAGTACTTC
CDR3aa: CAWTVPGGEQYF

d_gene: -
abundance: once
v_gene: TRBV27
len: 14
j_gene: TRBJ1-1
CDR3nt: TGTGCCAGCAGTTGGAGGGGAGGGTCCACTGAAGCTTTCTTT
CDR3aa: CASSWRGGSTEAFF

d_gene: -
abundance: -
v_gene: TRBV6-6
len: 14
j_gene: TRBJ1-2
CDR3nt: TGTGCCAGCAGTCCCCGGTCGATCCACTATGGCTACACCTTC
CDR3aa: CASSPRSIHYGYTF

d_gene: -
abundance: -
v_gene: TRBV27
len: 15
j_gene: TRBJ2-7
CDR3nt: TGTGCCAGCAGTTTATCAGGAGATAGCTCCTACGAGCAGTACTTC
CDR3aa: CASSLSGDSSYEQYF

d_gene: -
abundance: -
v_gene: TRBV4-3
len: 16
j_gene: TRBJ2-2
CDR3nt: TGCGCCAGCAGCCAAGGATTCCTAGAAGGGGCCGGGGAGCTGTTTTTT
CDR3aa: CASSQGFLEGAGELFF

d_gene: TRBD1
abundance: -
v_gene: TRBV7-8
len: 16
j_gene: TRBJ1-2
CDR3nt: TGTGCCAGCAGCTTCCAGGGGGCACCGACTAACTATGGCTACACCTTC
CDR3aa: CASSFQGAPTNYGYTF

d_gene: -
abundance: -
v_gene: TRBV20-1
len: 11
j_gene: TRBJ1-1
CDR3nt: TGCAGTGCTTCTTGGAACACTGAAGCTTTCTTT
CDR3aa: CSASWNTEAFF

d_gene: -
abundance: -
v_gene: TRBV23-1
len: 17
j_gene: TRBJ2-2
CDR3nt: TGCGCCAGCAGTCACTGGTTGCTAGCGCGATCCACCGGGGAGCTGTTTTTT
CDR3aa: CASSHWLLARSTGELFF

d_gene: -
abundance: -
v_gene: TRBV16
len: 16
j_gene: TRBJ1-1
CDR3nt: TGTGCCAGCAGCCAATCGGTCGGACGCAAAGGGGCTGAAGCTTTCTTT
CDR3aa: CASSQSVGRKGAEAFF

d_gene: -
abundance: -
v_gene: TRBV7-9
len: 12
j_gene: TRBJ2-4
CDR3nt: TGTGCCAGCGGCACGGGACCAAACTTGAAGTACTTC
CDR3aa: CASGTGPNLKYF

d_gene: -
abundance: -
v_gene: TRBV19
len: 12
j_gene: TRBJ1-2
CDR3nt: TGTGCCAGTAGTACTCTACAGGGTAGCTACACCTTC
CDR3aa: CASSTLQGSYTF

d_gene: -
abundance: few
v_gene: TRBV1
len: 14
j_gene: TRBJ1-2
CDR3nt: TGCACCAGCAGACCCTCCGGGACAGACTATGGCTACACCTTC
CDR3aa: CTSRPSGTDYGYTF

d_gene: TRBD2
abundance: -
v_gene: TRBV7-8
len: 18
j_gene: TRBJ2-2
CDR3nt: TGTGCCAGCAGCTTTTCACTGATGACTAGCGGGAGCGGCGGGGAGCTGTTTTTT
CDR3aa: CASSFSLMTSGSGGELFF

d_gene: -
abundance: -
v_gene: TRBV9
len: 14
j_gene: TRBJ2-7
CDR3nt: TGTGCCAGCAGCGTAGACCCTACCGCCTACGAGCAGTACTTC
CDR3aa: CASSVDPTAYEQYF

d_gene: -
abundance: -
v_gene: TRBV27
len: 15
j_gene: TRBJ2-7
CDR3nt: TGTGCCAGCAGTTCCGACTTAGAGAACACCTACGAGCAGTACTTC
CDR3aa: CASSSDLENTYEQYF

d_gene: -
abundance: -
v_gene: TRBV28
len: 12
j_gene: TRBJ1-2
CDR3nt: TGTGCCAGCAGTTTATCCTATGATGGCTACACCTTC
CDR3aa: CASSLSYDGYTF

d_gene: -
abundance: few
v_gene: TRBV15
len: 13
j_gene: TRBJ2-7
CDR3nt: TGTGCCACCAGCAGAGACCGCAGGTACGAGCAGTACTTC
CDR3aa: CATSRDRRYEQYF

d_gene: TRBD2
abundance: -
v_gene: TRBV29-1
len: 14
j_gene: TRBJ2-1
CDR3nt: TGCAGCGTACAAACTAGCGGGAGTAACCATGAGCAGTTCTTC
CDR3aa: CSVQTSGSNHEQFF

d_gene: -
abundance: once
v_gene: TRBV9
len: 18
j_gene: TRBJ2-6
CDR3nt: TGTGCCAGCAGCGTGGGGAACAGACCGAGCTCTGGGGCCAACGTCCTGACTTTC
CDR3aa: CASSVGNRPSSGANVLTF

d_gene: TRBD1
abundance: -
v_gene: TRBV6-6
len: 13
j_gene: TRBJ1-1
CDR3nt: TGTGCCAGCAGCCGGGACAGTCACACTGAAGCTTTCTTT
CDR3aa: CASSRDSHTEAFF

d_gene: TRBD1
abundance: -
v_gene: TRBV29-1
len: 13
j_gene: TRBJ2-7
CDR3nt: TGCAGCGTTGCCGCGACAGGGGGTTACGAGCAGTACTTC
CDR3aa: CSVAATGGYEQYF